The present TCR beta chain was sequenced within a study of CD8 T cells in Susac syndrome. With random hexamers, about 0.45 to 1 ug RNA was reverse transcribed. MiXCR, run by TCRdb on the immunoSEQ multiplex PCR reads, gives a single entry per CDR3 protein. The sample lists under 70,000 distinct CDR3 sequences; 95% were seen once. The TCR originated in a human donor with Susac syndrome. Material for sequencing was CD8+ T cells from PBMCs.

The CDR3: CASSLTDYQLRTDTQYF. DNA of the CDR3: TGTGCCAGCAGCCTCACAGATTACCAACTGCGCACAGATACGCAGTATTTT. This rearrangement joins TRBV6-1 to TRBJ2-3; D is ambiguous. The V end was cut by 6 bases, the J end by 1 base, with 20 bases between. This CDR3 has 17 amino acids. Germline V gives CDR1 MNHNS, CDR2 SASEGT.